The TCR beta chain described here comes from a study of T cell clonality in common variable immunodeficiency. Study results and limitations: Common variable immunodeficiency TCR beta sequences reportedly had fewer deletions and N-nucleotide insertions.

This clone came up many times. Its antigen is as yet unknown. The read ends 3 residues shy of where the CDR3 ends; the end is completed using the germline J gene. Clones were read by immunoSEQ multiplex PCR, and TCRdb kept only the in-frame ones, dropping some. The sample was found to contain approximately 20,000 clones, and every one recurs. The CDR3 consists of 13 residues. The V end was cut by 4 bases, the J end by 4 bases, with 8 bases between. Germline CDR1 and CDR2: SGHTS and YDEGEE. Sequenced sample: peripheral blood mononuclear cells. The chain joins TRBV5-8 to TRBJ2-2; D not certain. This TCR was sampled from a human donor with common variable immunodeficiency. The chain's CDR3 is CASSLLPTGELFF. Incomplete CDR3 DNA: TGTGCCAGCAGCCTATTACCCACCGGGGAG.